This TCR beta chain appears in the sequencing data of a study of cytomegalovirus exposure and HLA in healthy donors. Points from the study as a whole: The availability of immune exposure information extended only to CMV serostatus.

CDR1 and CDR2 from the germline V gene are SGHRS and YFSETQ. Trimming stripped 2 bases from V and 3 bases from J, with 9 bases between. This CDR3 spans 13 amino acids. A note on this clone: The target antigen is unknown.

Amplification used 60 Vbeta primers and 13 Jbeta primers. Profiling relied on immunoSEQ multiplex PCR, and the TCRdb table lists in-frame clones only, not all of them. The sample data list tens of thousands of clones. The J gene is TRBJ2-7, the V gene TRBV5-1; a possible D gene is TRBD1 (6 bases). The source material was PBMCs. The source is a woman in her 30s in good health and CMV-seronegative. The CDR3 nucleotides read TGCGCCAGCAGCTTAGGACAGTTCTACGAGCAGTACTTC. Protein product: CASSLGQFYEQYF.